The 11 T cell receptor beta chains below all came from one sample that was sequenced in a study of T-cell reconstitution after alpha-beta-depleted transplantation in children. Unique molecular identifiers tagged the TCRbeta library. MiXCR, applied by TCRdb to the PCR reads, yields one record per CDR3 protein. The sample comprises 450,000 to 600,000 distinct CDR3 sequences, approximately 13% of which are singletons, and 2.2% rests with the top ten. This specimen consisted of PBMCs, mostly from graft donor cells, obtained 360 days after TCRalphabeta/CD19-depleted stem cell transplant. Receptors were obtained from a male patient younger than 18 who had a stem cell transplant for acute myeloid leukemia, so the T cells may come from the graft donor.

This clonotype showed up just a few times. Here the CDR3 DNA reads TGTGCCAGCACCCTACTTGGGACTAGCGGGGCCTACGAGCAGTACTTC. This encodes CASTLLGTSGAYEQYF. J is TRBJ2-7 and V is TRBV27, with 13 nucleotides matching TRBD2. The CDR3 spans 16 residues. Germline CDR1 is MNHEY and CDR2 is SMNVEV (reference sequence). The trim removed 7 bases at V and 2 bases at J, leaving 8 bases unmatched.

This clonotype showed up just a few times. The V gene is TRBV27, the J gene TRBJ2-5, with D maybe TRBD1 (6 bases). Trimming removed 2 bases from V and 6 bases from J, with 10 bases in between. This CDR3 contains 13 residues. Germline lookup yields CDR1 MNHEY and CDR2 SMNVEV (reference sequence). CDR3 in DNA: TGTGCCAGCAGTTTAGGGGGCGCGCAGACCCAGTACTTC. This codes for CASSLGGAQTQYF.

The sample holds many counts of this clonotype. The chain has TRBV12-3 or TRBV12-4 and TRBJ2-7; D perhaps matches TRBD1 (5 bases). This CDR3 comprises 12 residues. Trimming removed 6 bases from V and 5 bases from J, with 11 bases in between. In DNA, the CDR3 is TGTGCCAGCAGCCTAGGGGTGAACGAGCAGTACTTC. Amino acid sequence: CASSLGVNEQYF.

This clonotype was counted between two and nine times. This chain uses TRBV9 with TRBJ2-7, with D maybe TRBD2 (6 bases). Germline V gives CDR1 SGDLS, CDR2 YYNGEE. V lost 0 bases and J 5 bases, leaving 15 bases between the germline ends. This CDR3 spans 15 amino acids. The CDR3 DNA sequence: TGTGCCAGCAGCGTAGCTTACGGCGGGATCGACGAGCAGTACTTC. It yields the protein CASSVAYGGIDEQYF.

The chain's CDR3 is CASSSGQPRDTQYF. CDR3 coding DNA: TGTGCCAGCAGCTCCGGACAGCCTAGAGATACGCAGTATTTT. The V call is TRBV7-2, the J call TRBJ2-3; the D gene is possibly TRBD1 (6 bases). The ends were cut back, 4 bases at V and 5 bases at J, with 13 bases in the middle. The CDR3 has 14 residues. Germline CDR1 and CDR2: SGHTA and FQGNSA.

This clonotype was detected only a few times. The chain carries TRBV4-2 and TRBJ1-1; 8 bases map to TRBD1. From germline, CDR1 is LGHNA and CDR2 YNFKEQ. CDR3 length equals 14 residues. V dropped 5 bases and J dropped 1; count of bases not matched to a gene: 3. Here the CDR3 reads CASSVTGANTEAFF. In DNA, the CDR3 is TGTGCCAGCAGCGTGACAGGGGCGAACACTGAAGCTTTCTTT.

This clonotype was seen only a few times. The chain couples TRBV6-5 to TRBJ2-2; 10 bases align to TRBD1. This CDR3 region has 16 residues. Per the germline V gene, CDR1 is MNHEY and CDR2 is SVGAGI. V trimming: 0 bases; J trimming: 6 bases; junction bases outside the gene matches: 4. In DNA form, the CDR3 reads TGTGCCAGCAGTTACTCGAGGACAGGGGGTCCCGGGGAGCTGTTTTTT. It is translated as CASSYSRTGGPGELFF.

The J gene is TRBJ2-7, the V gene TRBV29-1; TRBD1 aligns across 7 bases. CDR3 size: 14 residues. Germline CDR1 and CDR2: SQVTM and ANQGSEA. V was pared by 4 bases and J by 0 bases, with 6 bases of the junction left unmatched. CDR3 nucleotide sequence: TGCAGCGTTGGCCCCAGGGGGTTCTCCTACGAGCAGTACTTC. Translated: CSVGPRGFSYEQYF.

The chain joins TRBV4-2 to TRBJ2-1, with D perhaps TRBD1 (6 bases). V was cut by 0 bases and J by 7 bases, with 10 bases left in between. Germline lookup yields CDR1 LGHNA and CDR2 YNFKEQ. The CDR3 runs 14 residues. The CDR3 bases are TGTGCCAGCAGCCAAGAAGGCAGGGGAAATGAGCAGTTCTTC. It translates to CASSQEGRGNEQFF.

This clonotype was seen a handful of times. V usage is TRBV5-5 and J usage is TRBJ2-5, with a weak D call TRBD2 (5 bases). V was pared by 3 bases and J by 2 bases, with 14 bases between. The CDR3 has 15 amino acids. Per the germline V gene, CDR1 is SGHKS and CDR2 is YYEKEE (reference sequence). CDR3 region: CASSSSPRGQETQYF. As DNA, the CDR3 is TGTGCCAGCAGCTCAAGCCCCCGGGGACAAGAGACCCAGTACTTC.

This clonotype was seen many times. The chain joins TRBV28 to TRBJ2-3, with TRBD2 matching over 12 bases. The V gene end was trimmed by 5 bases and the J gene end by 4 bases; junction bases not matched to a gene: 4. CDR1 and CDR2 from the germline V gene are MDHEN and SYDVKM. The CDR3 runs to 15 residues. CDR3 loop: CASSLLAGGPDTQYF. CDR3 bases: TGTGCCAGCAGTCTACTAGCGGGAGGCCCAGATACGCAGTATTTT.